One sample yielded the 3 T cell receptor beta chains listed below, sequenced in a study of T cell responses to AZD1222 COVID-19 vaccine. Profiled with immunoSEQ multiplex PCR; TCRdb holds only in-frame clones, not every one. The sample has more than 70,000 clones, more than 85% seen once; the top ten hold 25% to 30%. The sample consisted of peripheral blood, taken 28 days after the second AZD1222 dose. The source is an adult who received the AZD1222 COVID-19 vaccine.

The rearrangement joins TRBV30 to TRBJ2-1; TRBD1 or TRBD2 may be the D gene (5 bases each). Germline CDR1 GTSNPN, CDR2 SVGIG (reference sequence). V was cut by 5 bases and J by 6 bases, with 11 bases left in between. The CDR3 totals 12 residues. The DNA of the CDR3 is TGTGCCTGGGGGCCGAGGGGCAATGAGCAGTTCTTC. Its translation is CAWGPRGNEQFF.

The rearrangement uses TRBV19 and TRBJ2-3; TRBD1 aligns across 12 bases. V was pared by 3 bases and J by 2 bases, with 6 bases of the junction left unmatched. Germline assignment: CDR1 LNHDA and CDR2 SQIVND (reference sequence). The CDR3 has 17 amino acids. The CDR3 DNA reads TGTGCCAGTAGTATTCCGGGACAGGGGGCTCTCACAGATACGCAGTATTTT. It yields the protein CASSIPGQGALTDTQYF.

The rearrangement links TRBV19 to TRBJ1-2; possible D gene TRBD1, 5 bases. V was pared by 0 bases and J by 4 bases, with 12 bases between. Germline values: CDR1 LNHDA, CDR2 SQIVND (reference sequence). CDR3 length: 15 amino acids. The CDR3 region has the DNA TGTGCCAGTAGTATAGATGCCAGGGTTCCCTATGGCTACACCTTC. Residues: CASSIDARVPYGYTF.